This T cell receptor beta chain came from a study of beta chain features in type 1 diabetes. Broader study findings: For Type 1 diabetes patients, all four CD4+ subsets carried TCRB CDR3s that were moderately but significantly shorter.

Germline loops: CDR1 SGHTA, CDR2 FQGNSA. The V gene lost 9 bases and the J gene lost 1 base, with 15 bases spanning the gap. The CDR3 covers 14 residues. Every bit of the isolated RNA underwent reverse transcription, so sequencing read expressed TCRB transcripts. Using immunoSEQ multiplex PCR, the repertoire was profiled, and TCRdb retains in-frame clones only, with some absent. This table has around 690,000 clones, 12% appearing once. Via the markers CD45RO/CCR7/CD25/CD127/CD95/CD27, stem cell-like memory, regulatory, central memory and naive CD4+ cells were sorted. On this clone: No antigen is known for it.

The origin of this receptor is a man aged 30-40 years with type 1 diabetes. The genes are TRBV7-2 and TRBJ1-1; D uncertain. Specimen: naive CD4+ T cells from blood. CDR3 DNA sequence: TGTGCCAGTTACCTCTCGACGGCGAACACTGAAGCTTTCTTT. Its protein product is CASYLSTANTEAFF.